The 26 T cell receptor beta chains below were found in one sample sequenced in a study of PD-1 blockade in classical Hodgkin lymphoma. Every patient had relapsed following autologous stem cell transplantation, and cohorts differed in brentuximab vedotin exposure. Generated by immunoSEQ multiplex PCR, the TCRdb table keeps only in-frame clones and is missing some. The sample lists approximately 17,000 clones, over 75% occurring once. The input for sequencing was peripheral blood mononuclear cells (PBMCs), taken at baseline. These receptors all come from a human donor with classical Hodgkin lymphoma.

In its sample, this clone was seen once. This rearrangement joins TRBV28 to TRBJ2-3; TRBD1 aligns across 9 bases. The trim removed 9 bases at V and 2 bases at J, leaving 6 bases unmatched. The germline gives CDR1 MDHEN, CDR2 SYDVKM. This CDR3 spans 14 amino acids. CDR3 sequence reads: CASMTGGTTDTQYF. The CDR3 DNA sequence: TGTGCCAGTATGACAGGGGGGACCACAGATACGCAGTATTTT.

The V and J genes are TRBV7-3 and TRBJ2-4; 11 bases map to TRBD2. Trimming at V came to 5 bases and at J to 0 bases, leaving 15 bases not matched to a gene. The CDR3 is made up of 20 amino acids. Germline values: CDR1 SGHTA, CDR2 FQGTGA. CDR3 sequence (DNA): TGTGCCAGCAGCCTCTGGACTAGCGGGTTATACCCCTTAGCCAAAAACATTCAGTACTTC. It specifies CASSLWTSGLYPLAKNIQYF.

By share of the sample, this clone is large. The V gene is TRBV25-1, the J gene TRBJ2-3; unclear D gene. Germline lookup yields CDR1 MGHDK and CDR2 SYGVNS. The CDR3 has 12 residues. V dropped 4 bases and J dropped 0 bases, with 2 bases sitting between them. The CDR3 sequence is CASSVSTDTQYF. The CDR3 DNA reads TGTGCCAGCAGTGTCAGCACAGATACGCAGTATTTT.

J is TRBJ1-6 and V is TRBV15; 9 bases map to TRBD1. The junction had 5 bases not matched to a gene; V was cut back by 3 bases and J by 5 bases. Germline CDR1 LNHNV, CDR2 YYDKDF (reference sequence). The CDR3 has 16 residues. CDR3 residues: CATSRTQGANNSPLHF. In DNA form, the CDR3 reads TGTGCCACCAGCAGGACACAGGGGGCGAATAATTCACCCCTCCACTTT. The full variable domain, rest sourced from reference TRBV15 and TRBJ1-6, is DAMVIQNPRYQVTQFGKPVTLSCSQTLNHNVMYWYQQKSSQAPKLLFHYYDKDFNNEADTPDNFQSRRPNTSFCFLDIRSPGLGDTAMYLCATSRTQGANNSPLHFGNGTRLTVT.

The chain has TRBV28 and TRBJ2-2; 7 bases line up with TRBD1. Trimming removed 4 bases from V and 2 bases from J; junction bases left unmatched: 4. Germline lookup yields CDR1 MDHEN and CDR2 SYDVKM. The CDR3 is 15 amino acids. CDR3 in DNA: TGTGCCAGCAGTTCAGGGGGAGCAAACACCGGGGAGCTGTTTTTT. The encoded protein is CASSSGGANTGELFF.

The chain combines TRBV10-3 with TRBJ2-5; D is uncertain. The DNA end lines up better with TRBJ2-7; the J call may be wrong. CDR3 size: 20 residues. Looked up from germline, CDR1 is ENHRY and CDR2 is SYGVKD. The CDR3: CAISDSLAPLPVNTPDEQYF. The CDR3 nucleotides read TGTGCCATCAGTGACTCCTTGGCCCCCCTCCCGGTTAACACGCCGGACGAGCAGTACTTC.

The rearrangement uses TRBV29-1 and TRBJ2-1; tentatively, D is TRBD1 (5 bases). V lost 2 bases, J lost 8 bases, and 10 bases lay in between. Germline V gives CDR1 SQVTM, CDR2 ANQGSEA. CDR3 length equals 12 residues. DNA for the CDR3: TGCAGCGTTGAAAGCTCAGGGTATGAGCAGTTCTTC. It translates to CSVESSGYEQFF.

This clone was seen a handful of times. V is TRBV6-5 and J is TRBJ2-2; D call uncertain. The CDR3 length is 12 residues. The germline gives CDR1 MNHEY, CDR2 SVGAGI. The V end lost 4 bases, the J end lost 3 bases, and 3 bases lay between the germline ends. The CDR3 sequence: CASSSDTGELFF. The CDR3 region has the DNA TGTGCCAGCAGTTCTGACACCGGGGAGCTGTTTTTT.

The gene calls are TRBV21-1 and TRBJ2-1; the table's D gene call, TRBD2, was not cross checked with the DNA. TRBV21-1 is noted as a pseudogene. The CDR3 consists of 15 residues. CDR3 bases: TGTGCCAGCAGCCATATCACCCTGAGCTACAATGAGCAGTTCTTC. It codes for CASSHITLSYNEQFF.

The chain employs TRBV11-3 and TRBJ2-3, with TRBD2 as a possible D gene (5 bases). Looked up from germline, CDR1 is SGHNT and CDR2 is YENEEA. CDR3 length: 14 amino acids. The ends were cut back, 3 bases at V and 2 bases at J, with 9 bases in the middle. CDR3 sequence: CASSFRGNTDTQYF. The CDR3 bases are TGTGCCAGCAGCTTCCGGGGAAACACAGATACGCAGTATTTT.

This chain connects TRBV19 to TRBJ2-5; weak D call: TRBD1 (5 bases). CDR3 length equals 13 residues. The germline V gene encodes CDR1 LNHDA and CDR2 SQIVND (reference sequence). Trimming removed 8 bases at V and 7 bases at J, with 17 bases between. CDR3 bases: TGTGCCAGTGGCAGGGTTGAGCGTGGGACCCAGTACTTC. It codes for CASGRVERGTQYF.

This chain's CDR3 is CASRKIAGGLQETQYF. For the CDR3, the DNA is TGTGCCAGCAGGAAAATAGCGGGGGGCCTCCAAGAGACCCAGTACTTC. V and J are TRBV7-6 and TRBJ2-5; 10 bases align to TRBD2. CDR1 is SGHVS and CDR2 is FNYEAQ in the germline V gene. The CDR3 length is 16 residues. J was trimmed by 1 base and V by 6 bases; bases with no gene match: 8. The whole variable domain, filled in from reference TRBV7-6 and TRBJ2-5, reads GAGVSQSPRYKVTKRGQDVALRCDPISGHVSLYWYRQALGQGPEFLTYFNYEAQQDKSGLPNDRFSAERPEGSISTLTIQRTEQRDSAMYRCASRKIAGGLQETQYFGPGTRLLVL.

The chain combines TRBV27 with TRBJ2-4; no definite D call. The CDR3 covers 15 residues. V shed 3 bases and J shed 0 bases, with 9 bases lying between them. The germline gives CDR1 MNHEY, CDR2 SMNVEV (reference sequence). CDR3 residues: CASSFGGKAKNIQYF. The CDR3 nucleotides read TGTGCCAGCAGTTTTGGCGGAAAAGCCAAAAACATTCAGTACTTC.

The genes are TRBV9 and TRBJ2-5; 11 nucleotides agree with TRBD2. The CDR3 contains 16 residues. Germline values: CDR1 SGDLS, CDR2 YYNGEE. Trimming cost V 4 bases and J 1 base; bases outside gene matches: 6. Here the CDR3 reads CASSPRLAGLQETQYF. The CDR3 DNA reads as TGTGCCAGCAGCCCCCGACTAGCGGGGCTCCAAGAGACCCAGTACTTC.

The CDR3 here is CASSPGIQVFLYEQYF. CDR3 nucleotide sequence: TGTGCCAGCTCACCGGGGATACAGGTCTTTCTCTACGAGCAGTACTTC. The chain has TRBV18 and TRBJ2-7; a possible D gene is TRBD1 (5 bases). The CDR3 spans 16 residues. V dropped 3 bases and J dropped 3 bases, with 18 bases sitting between them. Germline CDR1 KGHSH, CDR2 LQKENI.

The gene calls are TRBV2 and TRBJ2-7; 7 nucleotides line up with TRBD2. V shed 6 bases and J 2 bases; nucleotides not matched to a gene: 10. The CDR3 totals 15 residues. Germline-derived CDR1 and CDR2 are SNHLY and FYNNEI. This chain's CDR3 is CASRAPGTTPYEQYF. The DNA for the CDR3 is TGTGCCAGCAGGGCCCCGGGGACTACCCCCTACGAGCAGTACTTC.

This sequence joins TRBV2 and TRBJ2-2; no firm D call. Germline V gene lookup returns CDR1 SNHLY and CDR2 FYNNEI. Trimming pared 6 bases from V and 6 bases from J, leaving 11 bases between. CDR3 size: 13 residues. The CDR3 region has the DNA TGTGCCAGCAGCGTCACCCCCTCCGGGGAGCTGTTTTTT. Translation gives CASSVTPSGELFF.

The chain couples TRBV19 to TRBJ2-1; 11 nucleotides match TRBD2. Trimming removed 8 bases from V and 7 bases from J; junction bases left unmatched: 4. The germline CDR1 and CDR2 sequences are LNHDA and SQIVND (reference sequence). This CDR3 spans 13 amino acids. CDR3 sequence (DNA): TGTGCCAGTCATAGCGGGGGGGCAAATGAGCAGTTCTTC. Its protein product is CASHSGGANEQFF.

The chain carries TRBV7-9 and TRBJ1-2, with D perhaps matching TRBD1 (5 bases). Germline-derived CDR1 and CDR2 are SEHNR and FQNEAQ (reference sequence). The CDR3 covers 14 residues. The V end lost 10 bases, the J end lost 0 bases, and 15 bases lay between the germline ends. Here the CDR3 DNA reads TGTGCCACTCTGGGGGTAGGGGCTAACTATGGCTACACCTTC. Encoded protein: CATLGVGANYGYTF.

V usage is TRBV5-3 and J usage is TRBJ2-7; possibly TRBD2 for D (6 bases). TRBV5-3 qualifies as an ORF whose function is uncertain. CDR3 length: 11 amino acids. V was cut by 4 bases and J by 9 bases, with 11 bases left in between. The CDR3 sequence is CARSGGEGQYF. The DNA of the CDR3 is TGTGCCAGAAGCGGAGGGGAAGGGCAGTACTTC.

The rearrangement uses TRBV2 and TRBJ2-1; D is ambiguous. Germline V gene sequence: CDR1 SNHLY, CDR2 FYNNEI. V was shortened by 10 bases and J by 6 bases, with 19 bases between the two germline ends. The CDR3 length is 14 residues. CDR3 loop: CATLVPEESNEQFF. CDR3 coding DNA: TGTGCCACCCTAGTCCCAGAGGAGAGCAATGAGCAGTTCTTC.

The V call is TRBV7-9, the J call TRBJ1-4; D is unresolved. Trimming removed 4 bases from V and 7 bases from J, with 13 bases in between. CDR3 length: 14 amino acids. The germline V gene has CDR1 SEHNR and CDR2 FQNEAQ (reference sequence). CDR3 in amino acids: CASSSRLSAEKLFF. The CDR3 bases are TGTGCCAGCAGCTCACGGTTATCGGCTGAAAAACTGTTTTTT.

V is TRBV7-8 and J is TRBJ2-3; D gene uncertain. Germline V lookup: CDR1 SGHVS, CDR2 FQNEAQ. V was pared by 5 bases and J by 1 base, with 22 bases between. The CDR3 has 18 amino acids. The CDR3 here is CASSLNRLIAARTDTQYF. The CDR3, as DNA: TGTGCCAGCAGCCTAAACCGCCTTATAGCAGCCCGCACAGATACGCAGTATTTT.

This clone came up a few times. The chain joins TRBV28 to TRBJ1-3; D remains unclear. The CDR3 consists of 14 residues. V was shortened by 5 bases and J by 4 bases, with 12 bases between the two germline ends. Germline CDR1 is MDHEN and CDR2 is SYDVKM. DNA for the CDR3: TGTGCCAGCAGTAATCAGGCGGGCGGAAACACCATATATTTT. As protein: CASSNQAGGNTIYF. The full variable domain, completed using reference TRBV28 and TRBJ1-3, is DVKVTQSSRYLVKRTGEKVFLECVQDMDHENMFWYRQDPGLGLRLIYFSYDVKMKEKGDIPEGYSVSREKKERFSLILESASTNQTSMYLCASSNQAGGNTIYFGEGSWLTVV.

Only a few counts were recorded for this clone. The chain has TRBV19 and TRBJ1-5; unclear D gene. This CDR3 spans 13 amino acids. CDR1 is LNHDA, CDR2 SQIVND, per germline (reference sequence). V was trimmed by 7 bases and J by 4 bases, leaving 11 bases between them. CDR3 coding DNA: TGTGCCAGTAACCCTGGACCTAATCAGCCCCAGCATTTT. It translates to CASNPGPNQPQHF. The full variable domain, its missing parts supplied by reference TRBV19 and TRBJ1-5, is DGGITQSPKYLFRKEGQNVTLSCEQNLNHDAMYWYRQDPGQGLRLIYYSQIVNDFQKGDIAEGYSVSREKKESFPLTVTSAQKNPTAFYLCASNPGPNQPQHFGDGTRLSIL.

The J gene is TRBJ1-1, the V gene TRBV27, with D perhaps TRBD1 (5 bases). The CDR3 covers 14 residues. Germline V CDR1 and CDR2: MNHEY, SMNVEV (reference sequence). Trimming removed 3 bases from V and 6 bases from J, with 14 bases in between. As DNA, the CDR3 is TGTGCCAGCAGTTTTTTCCAGGGTGCAGCTGAAGCTTTCTTT. Its translation is CASSFFQGAAEAFF.